A single sample is the source of the 18 T cell receptor beta chains below, sequenced in a study of blood T cell repertoires in COVID-19. This table comes from immunoSEQ multiplex PCR, and its TCRdb copy is limited to in-frame clones, with some not included. The sample includes some 190,000 clones, about 80% seen only once; the top ten take about 7%. The sequencing sample was made of peripheral blood. These receptors came from a man aged 55 to 70 with acute or convalescent COVID-19.

The rearrangement joins TRBV7-2 to TRBJ2-3; 9 bases are shared with TRBD2. The CDR3 is 18 amino acids. Trimming took 4 bases from V and 7 from J; bases not matched to a gene: 18. The germline V gene encodes CDR1 SGHTA and CDR2 FQGNSA. CDR3 bases: TGTGCCAGCAGCTCCCGGGGCCTGAGCGGGGGGAGATCGTATACGCAGTATTTT. This codes for CASSSRGLSGGRSYTQYF. The full variable domain, rest sourced from reference TRBV7-2 and TRBJ2-3, is GAGVSQSPSNKVTEKGKDVELRCDPISGHTALYWYRQSLGQGLEFLIYFQGNSAPDKSGLPSDRFSAERTGGSVSTLTIQRTQQEDSAVYLCASSSRGLSGGRSYTQYFGPGTRLTVL.

This clone has a single count. The genes are TRBV2 and TRBJ2-3; a weak D match, TRBD2 (5 bases). The CDR3 covers 15 residues. Germline V gives CDR1 SNHLY, CDR2 FYNNEI. V was clipped by 1 base and J by 5 bases, with 13 bases between them. CDR3 residues: CASSEGLGVGDTQYF. The CDR3 nucleotides are TGTGCCAGCAGTGAAGGGTTGGGAGTGGGAGATACGCAGTATTTT.

This chain joins TRBV7-9 and TRBJ2-2; 7 nucleotides match TRBD1. Trimming took 0 bases from V and 4 from J; bases not matched to a gene: 5. The germline V gene encodes CDR1 SEHNR and CDR2 FQNEAQ (reference sequence). The CDR3 covers 16 residues. In DNA form, the CDR3 reads TGTGCCAGCAGCTTAGCGACAGGGTACGGCACCGGGGAGCTGTTTTTT. As protein: CASSLATGYGTGELFF.

This clone was observed once. The CDR3 nucleotides are TGTGCCAGTAGTCGGACTAGCGGGGGTCGAGGCAATGAGCAGTTCTTC. Protein sequence: CASSRTSGGRGNEQFF. The chain uses TRBV19 and TRBJ2-1; 13 bases agree with TRBD2. CDR3 length equals 16 residues. V shed 5 bases and J 6 bases; nucleotides not matched to a gene: 7. Germline V gene data show CDR1 as LNHDA and CDR2 as SQIVND (reference sequence). Looking up the rest from reference TRBV19 and TRBJ2-1 gives the full variable domain: DGGITQSPKYLFRKEGQNVTLSCEQNLNHDAMYWYRQDPGQGLRLIYYSQIVNDFQKGDIAEGYSVSREKKESFPLTVTSAQKNPTAFYLCASSRTSGGRGNEQFFGPGTRLTVL.

This rearrangement joins TRBV5-1 to TRBJ2-7; D is possibly TRBD1 (5 bases). This CDR3 has 12 amino acids. Trimming shortened V by 2 bases and J by 6 bases, and 9 bases separated the two germline ends. CDR1 and CDR2 from the germline V gene are SGHRS and YFSETQ. This CDR3 is CASSFQGVEQYF. CDR3 in DNA: TGCGCCAGCAGCTTTCAGGGCGTCGAGCAGTACTTC.

V and J are TRBV19 and TRBJ1-4, with TRBD1 matching over 7 bases. This CDR3 region has 16 residues. Germline CDR1 and CDR2: LNHDA and SQIVND (reference sequence). Trimming at V came to 8 bases and at J to 4 bases, leaving 13 bases not matched to a gene. CDR3 nucleotide sequence: TGTGCCAGTGGAATGCAGGGAAGGGGGCTTAATGAAAAACTGTTTTTT. Translation: CASGMQGRGLNEKLFF.

The rearrangement links TRBV5-1 to TRBJ2-3, with TRBD2 matching 11 bases. Germline V gene lookup returns CDR1 SGHRS and CDR2 YFSETQ. The junction had 14 bases not matched to a gene; V was cut back by 4 bases and J by 1 base. This CDR3 comprises 19 residues. The DNA of the CDR3 is TGCGCCAGCAGCATGGGACTAGCGGAGGGCCTCCCCCGCACAGATACGCAGTATTTT. It translates to CASSMGLAEGLPRTDTQYF.

The chain employs TRBV5-5 and TRBJ2-3, with 11 bases that match TRBD2. The germline V gene has CDR1 SGHKS and CDR2 YYEKEE (reference sequence). The CDR3 length is 17 residues. V lost 1 base and J lost 0; bases outside the gene matches: 4. CDR3 bases: TGTGCCAGCAGCTTGAGACTAGCGGGAACTAGCACAGATACGCAGTATTTT. Translation: CASSLRLAGTSTDTQYF.

As to this clone: Other nucleotide sequences from this sample produce the same CDR3. DNA for the CDR3: TGTGCCAGCTCACCACCGGGACAGGGGACCGGCTACACCTTC. Amino acid sequence: CASSPPGQGTGYTF. The chain combines TRBV18 with TRBJ1-2; the match to TRBD1 covers 10 bases. The germline V gene has CDR1 KGHSH and CDR2 LQKENI. J was trimmed by 8 bases and V by 0 bases; bases with no gene match: 3. The CDR3 has 14 amino acids. The complete variable domain, with remaining parts taken from reference TRBV18 and TRBJ1-2, reads NAGVMQNPRHLVRRRGQEARLRCSPMKGHSHVYWYRQLPEEGLKFMVYLQKENIIDESGMPKERFSAEFPKEGPSILRIQQVVRGDSAAYFCASSPPGQGTGYTFGSGTRLTVV.

This sequence joins TRBV18 and TRBJ2-7; tentatively, D is TRBD1 (6 bases). This CDR3 comprises 14 residues. V dropped 2 bases and J dropped 0 bases, with 8 bases sitting between them. Germline assignment: CDR1 KGHSH and CDR2 LQKENI. The CDR3 loop reads CASSPLTGSYEQYF. The CDR3 region has the DNA TGTGCCAGCTCACCATTGACAGGCTCCTACGAGCAGTACTTC.

This clone was observed once. The rearrangement links TRBV10-3 to TRBJ1-5; D remains ambiguous. V was shortened by 8 bases and J by 3 bases, with 11 bases between the two germline ends. The CDR3 has 13 amino acids. Germline V CDR1 and CDR2: ENHRY, SYGVKD. CDR3 nucleotides: TGTGCCATCGGTCAGGATTTCAATCAGCCCCAGCATTTT. Encoded protein: CAIGQDFNQPQHF.

This clone occurred once. V usage is TRBV7-2 and J usage is TRBJ1-5; the match to TRBD1 covers 8 bases. CDR3 length equals 17 residues. Germline V gene lookup returns CDR1 SGHTA and CDR2 FQGNSA. Trimming took 5 bases from V and 2 from J; bases not matched to a gene: 11. CDR3 in DNA: TGTGCCAGCAGCCCTAGCCCGGGACAGGAACGCAATCAGCCCCAGCATTTT. It is translated as CASSPSPGQERNQPQHF.

CDR3 protein: CASSYIQATNTEAFF. The CDR3 region has the DNA TGTGCCAGCAGTTACATTCAGGCCACTAACACTGAAGCTTTCTTT. V usage is TRBV6-2 or TRBV6-3 and J usage is TRBJ1-1; no clear D. Trimming pared 2 bases from V and 2 bases from J, leaving 12 bases between. This CDR3 has 15 amino acids. Germline loops: CDR1 MNHEY, CDR2 SVGEGT.

V is TRBV19 and J is TRBJ1-2; 9 nucleotides align to TRBD1. With V trimmed by 4 bases and J by 5 bases, 5 bases remained unmatched. Germline CDR1 LNHDA, CDR2 SQIVND (reference sequence). This CDR3 comprises 14 residues. CDR3 in amino acids: CASSKSDRGYGYTF. In nucleotides, the CDR3 is TGTGCCAGTAGTAAATCGGACAGGGGATATGGCTACACCTTC. Variable domain in full (rest from reference TRBV19 and TRBJ1-2): DGGITQSPKYLFRKEGQNVTLSCEQNLNHDAMYWYRQDPGQGLRLIYYSQIVNDFQKGDIAEGYSVSREKKESFPLTVTSAQKNPTAFYLCASSKSDRGYGYTFGSGTRLTVV.

This chain links TRBV27 with TRBJ1-6, with D perhaps matching TRBD1 (5 bases). CDR3 length: 16 residues. CDR1 MNHEY and CDR2 SMNVEV come from the germline V gene (reference sequence). The V end lost 5 bases, the J end lost 0 bases, and 11 bases lay between the germline ends. CDR3: CASSPTDNSYNSPLHF. The DNA of the CDR3 is TGTGCCAGCAGTCCTACGGACAACTCCTATAATTCACCCCTCCACTTT.

This clone was seen more than once but under ten times. The chain is built from TRBV12-5 and TRBJ1-1; D is perhaps TRBD1 (6 bases). The V end lost 4 bases, the J end lost 1 base, and 13 bases lay between the germline ends. The CDR3 runs 15 residues. The germline gives CDR1 LGHNT, CDR2 FRNRAP. DNA of the CDR3: TGTGCTAGTGGTTCCCAGGGGAAGGGGAACACTGAAGCTTTCTTT. Protein: CASGSQGKGNTEAFF. Combining the CDR3 with reference TRBV12-5 and TRBJ1-1 gives the whole variable domain DARVTQTPRHKVTEMGQEVTMRCQPILGHNTVFWYRQTMMQGLELLAYFRNRAPLDDSGMPKDRFSAEMPDATLATLKIQPSEPRDSAVYFCASGSQGKGNTEAFFGQGTRLTVV.

The sample holds one count of this clone. The genes are TRBV5-1 and TRBJ2-3; the match to TRBD2 covers 12 bases. CDR1 is SGHRS and CDR2 is YFSETQ in the germline V gene. The J segment lost 6 bases and the V segment lost 6 bases, leaving 8 bases of the junction unmatched. This CDR3 spans 15 amino acids. The CDR3 DNA follows: TGCGCCAGCACCAGGACTAGCGGGACAAGTGATACGCAGTATTTT. Amino acid sequence: CASTRTSGTSDTQYF. The whole variable domain, filled in from reference TRBV5-1 and TRBJ2-3, reads KAGVTQTPRYLIKTRGQQVTLSCSPISGHRSVSWYQQTPGQGLQFLFEYFSETQRNKGNFPGRFSGRQFSNSRSEMNVSTLELGDSALYLCASTRTSGTSDTQYFGPGTRLTVL.

The chain is built from TRBV15 and TRBJ1-1, with D possibly TRBD1 on 5 matching bases. This CDR3 spans 13 amino acids. In germline, CDR1 is LNHNV, CDR2 YYDKDF (reference sequence). Trimming removed 11 bases from V and 4 bases from J, with 17 bases in between. Written as DNA, the CDR3 is TGTGCCGCATCCAGGGCGTCGCGCACTGAAGCTTTCTTT. As protein: CAASRASRTEAFF. The complete variable domain, with remaining parts taken from reference TRBV15 and TRBJ1-1, reads DAMVIQNPRYQVTQFGKPVTLSCSQTLNHNVMYWYQQKSSQAPKLLFHYYDKDFNNEADTPDNFQSRRPNTSFCFLDIRSPGLGDTAMYLCAASRASRTEAFFGQGTRLTVV.